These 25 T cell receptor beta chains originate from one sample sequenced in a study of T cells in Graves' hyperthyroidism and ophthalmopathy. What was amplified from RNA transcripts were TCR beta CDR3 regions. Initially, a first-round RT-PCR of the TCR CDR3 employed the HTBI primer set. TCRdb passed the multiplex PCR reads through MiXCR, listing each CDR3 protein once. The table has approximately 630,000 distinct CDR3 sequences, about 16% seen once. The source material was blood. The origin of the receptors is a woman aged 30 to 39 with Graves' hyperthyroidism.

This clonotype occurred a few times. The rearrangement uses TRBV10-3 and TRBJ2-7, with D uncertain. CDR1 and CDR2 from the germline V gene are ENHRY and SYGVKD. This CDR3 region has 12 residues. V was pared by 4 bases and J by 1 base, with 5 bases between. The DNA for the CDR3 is TGTGCCATCAGTGTCCGGTCCTACGAGCAGTACTTC. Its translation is CAISVRSYEQYF.

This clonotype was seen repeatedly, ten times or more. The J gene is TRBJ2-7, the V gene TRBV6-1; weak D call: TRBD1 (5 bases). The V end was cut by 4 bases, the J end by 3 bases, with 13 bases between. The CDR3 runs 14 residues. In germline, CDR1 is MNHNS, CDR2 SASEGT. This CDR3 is CASSVDRPFYEQYF. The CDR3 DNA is TGTGCCAGCAGTGTCGACAGACCGTTCTACGAGCAGTACTTC.

CDR3 protein: CASSAWTGRNTEAFF. CDR3 nucleotide sequence: TGTGCCAGCTCAGCCTGGACAGGGAGGAACACTGAAGCTTTCTTT. The chain recombines TRBV18 with TRBJ1-1; 8 positions agree with TRBD1. CDR3 length equals 15 residues. Trimming cost V 5 bases and J 1 base; bases outside gene matches: 6. Germline CDR1 reads KGHSH; CDR2 reads LQKENI.

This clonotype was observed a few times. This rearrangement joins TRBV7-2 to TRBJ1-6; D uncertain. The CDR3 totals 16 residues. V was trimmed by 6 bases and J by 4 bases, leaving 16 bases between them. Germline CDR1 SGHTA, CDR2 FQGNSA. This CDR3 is CASSREGGRYNSPLHF. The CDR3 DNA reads TGTGCCAGCAGTCGGGAGGGCGGCAGATATAATTCACCCCTCCACTTT. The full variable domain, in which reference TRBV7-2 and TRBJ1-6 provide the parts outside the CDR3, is GAGVSQSPSNKVTEKGKDVELRCDPISGHTALYWYRQSLGQGLEFLIYFQGNSAPDKSGLPSDRFSAERTGGSVSTLTIQRTQQEDSAVYLCASSREGGRYNSPLHFGNGTRLTVT.

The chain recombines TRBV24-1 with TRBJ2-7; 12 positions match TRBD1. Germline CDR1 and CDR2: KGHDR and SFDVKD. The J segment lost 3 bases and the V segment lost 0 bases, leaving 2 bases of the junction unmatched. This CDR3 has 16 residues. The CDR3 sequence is CATSDLGTGGLYEQYF. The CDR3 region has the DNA TGTGCCACCAGTGATTTGGGGACAGGGGGCCTCTACGAGCAGTACTTC.

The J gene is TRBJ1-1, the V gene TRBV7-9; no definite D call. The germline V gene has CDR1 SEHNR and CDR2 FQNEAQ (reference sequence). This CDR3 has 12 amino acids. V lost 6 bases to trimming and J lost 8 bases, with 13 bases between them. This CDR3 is CASSSGGREAFF. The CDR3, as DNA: TGTGCCAGCAGTTCGGGAGGGCGCGAAGCTTTCTTT.

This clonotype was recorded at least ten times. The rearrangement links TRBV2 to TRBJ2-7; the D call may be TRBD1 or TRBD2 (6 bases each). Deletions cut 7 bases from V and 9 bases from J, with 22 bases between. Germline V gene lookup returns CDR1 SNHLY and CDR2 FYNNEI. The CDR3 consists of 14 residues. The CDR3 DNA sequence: TGTGCCAGCAACGACGACCCAGGAGGAGGGGGGCAGTACTTC. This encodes CASNDDPGGGGQYF.

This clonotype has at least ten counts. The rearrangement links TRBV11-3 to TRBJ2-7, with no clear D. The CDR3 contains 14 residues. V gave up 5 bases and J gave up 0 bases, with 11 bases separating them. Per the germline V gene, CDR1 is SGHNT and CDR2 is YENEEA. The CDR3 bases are TGTGCCAGCAGCAAGGTTTCCAGCTCCTACGAGCAGTACTTC. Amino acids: CASSKVSSSYEQYF.

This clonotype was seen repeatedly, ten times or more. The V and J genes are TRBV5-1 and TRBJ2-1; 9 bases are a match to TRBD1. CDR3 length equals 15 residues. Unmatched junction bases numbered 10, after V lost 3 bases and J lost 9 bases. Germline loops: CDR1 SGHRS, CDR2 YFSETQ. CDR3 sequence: CASSYPWTGVTEQFF. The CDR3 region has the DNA TGCGCCAGCAGCTACCCTTGGACAGGGGTTACTGAGCAGTTCTTC.

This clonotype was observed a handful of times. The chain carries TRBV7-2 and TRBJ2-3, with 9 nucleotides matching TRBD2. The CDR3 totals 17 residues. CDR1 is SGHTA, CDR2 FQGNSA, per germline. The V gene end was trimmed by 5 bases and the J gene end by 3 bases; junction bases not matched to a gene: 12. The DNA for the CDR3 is TGTGCCAGCAGCGAGGGACTAGCTCGAAGGCGAACAGATACGCAGTATTTT. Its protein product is CASSEGLARRRTDTQYF.

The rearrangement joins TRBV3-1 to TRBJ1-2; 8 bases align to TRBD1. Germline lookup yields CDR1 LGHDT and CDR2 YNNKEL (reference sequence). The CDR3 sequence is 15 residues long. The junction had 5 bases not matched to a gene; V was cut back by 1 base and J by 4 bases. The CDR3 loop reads CASSQALDRAYGYTF. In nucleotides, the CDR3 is TGTGCCAGCAGCCAAGCCCTGGACAGGGCCTATGGCTACACCTTC.

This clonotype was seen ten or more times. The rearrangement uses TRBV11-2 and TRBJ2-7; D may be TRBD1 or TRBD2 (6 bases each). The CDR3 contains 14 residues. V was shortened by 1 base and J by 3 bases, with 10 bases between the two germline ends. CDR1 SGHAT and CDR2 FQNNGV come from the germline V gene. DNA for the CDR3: TGTGCCAGCAGCTTAGGGGGGGCCTACTACGAGCAGTACTTC. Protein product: CASSLGGAYYEQYF.

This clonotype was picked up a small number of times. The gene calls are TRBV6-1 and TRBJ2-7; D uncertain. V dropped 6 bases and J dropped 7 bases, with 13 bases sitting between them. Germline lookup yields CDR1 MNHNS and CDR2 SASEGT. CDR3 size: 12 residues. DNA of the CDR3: TGTGCCAGCAGGACTGGGGTGGAAGAGCAGTACTTC. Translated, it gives CASRTGVEEQYF.

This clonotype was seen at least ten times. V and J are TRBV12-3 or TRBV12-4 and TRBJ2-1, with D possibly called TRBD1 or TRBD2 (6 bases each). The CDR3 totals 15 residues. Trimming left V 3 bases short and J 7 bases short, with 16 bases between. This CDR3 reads CASSLGGANENEQFF. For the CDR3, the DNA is TGTGCCAGCAGTTTGGGGGGCGCGAACGAGAATGAGCAGTTCTTC.

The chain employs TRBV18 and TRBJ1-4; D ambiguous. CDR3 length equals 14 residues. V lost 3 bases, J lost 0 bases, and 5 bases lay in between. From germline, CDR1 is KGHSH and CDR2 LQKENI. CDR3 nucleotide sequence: TGTGCCAGCTCACCCTTAACAACTAATGAAAAACTGTTTTTT. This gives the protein CASSPLTTNEKLFF.

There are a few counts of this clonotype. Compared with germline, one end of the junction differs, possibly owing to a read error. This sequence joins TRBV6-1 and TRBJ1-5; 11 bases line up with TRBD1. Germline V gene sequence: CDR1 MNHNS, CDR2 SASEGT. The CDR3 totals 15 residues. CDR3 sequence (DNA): TGTGCCAGCAGTAAAGCGGACAGGGGGCGGGGAGCCCAGCATTTT. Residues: CASSKADRGRGAQHF.

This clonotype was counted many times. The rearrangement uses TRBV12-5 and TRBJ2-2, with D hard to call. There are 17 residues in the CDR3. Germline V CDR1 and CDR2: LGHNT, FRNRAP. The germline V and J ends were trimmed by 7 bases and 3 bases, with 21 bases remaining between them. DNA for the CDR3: TGTGCTAGTGCCCTACTTCAGCGAGAGCGTGACACCGGGGAGCTGTTTTTT. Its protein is CASALLQRERDTGELFF. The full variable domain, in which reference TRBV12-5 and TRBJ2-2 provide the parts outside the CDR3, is DARVTQTPRHKVTEMGQEVTMRCQPILGHNTVFWYRQTMMQGLELLAYFRNRAPLDDSGMPKDRFSAEMPDATLATLKIQPSEPRDSAVYFCASALLQRERDTGELFFGEGSRLTVL.

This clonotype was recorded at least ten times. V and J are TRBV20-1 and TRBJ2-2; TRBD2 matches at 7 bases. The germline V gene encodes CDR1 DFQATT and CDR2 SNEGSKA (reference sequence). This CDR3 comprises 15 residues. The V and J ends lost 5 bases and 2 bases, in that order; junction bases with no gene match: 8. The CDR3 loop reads CSARGLGFNTGELFF. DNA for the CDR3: TGCAGTGCTCGAGGACTAGGATTTAACACCGGGGAGCTGTTTTTT.

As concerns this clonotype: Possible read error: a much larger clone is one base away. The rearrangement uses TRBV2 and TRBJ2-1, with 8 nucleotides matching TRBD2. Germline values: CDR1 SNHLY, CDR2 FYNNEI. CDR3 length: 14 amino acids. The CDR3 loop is CAGSPLLADNEQFF. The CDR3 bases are TGTGCCGGCAGTCCACTACTAGCGGACAATGAGCAGTTCTTC.

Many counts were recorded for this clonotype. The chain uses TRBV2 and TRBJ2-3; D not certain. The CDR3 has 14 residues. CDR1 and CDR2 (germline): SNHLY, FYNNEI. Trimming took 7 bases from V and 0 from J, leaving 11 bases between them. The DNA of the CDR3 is TGTGCCAGCACGGTTACATCTAGCACAGATACGCAGTATTTT. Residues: CASTVTSSTDTQYF.

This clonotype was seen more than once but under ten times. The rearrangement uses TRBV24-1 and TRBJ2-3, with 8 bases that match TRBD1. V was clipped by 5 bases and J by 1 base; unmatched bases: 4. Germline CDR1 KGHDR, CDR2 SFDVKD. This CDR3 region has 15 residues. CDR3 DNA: TGTGCCACCAGTGCGGGACAGGACGGCACAGATACGCAGTATTTT. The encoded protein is CATSAGQDGTDTQYF.

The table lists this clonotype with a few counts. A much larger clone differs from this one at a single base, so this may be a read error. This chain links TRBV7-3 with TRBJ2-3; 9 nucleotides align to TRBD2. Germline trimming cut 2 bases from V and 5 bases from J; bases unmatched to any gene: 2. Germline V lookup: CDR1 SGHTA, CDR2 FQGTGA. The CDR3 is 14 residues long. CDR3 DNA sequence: TGTGCCAGCAGCTTAGCGGGAGGGCAAGATACGCAGTATTTT. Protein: CASSLAGGQDTQYF.

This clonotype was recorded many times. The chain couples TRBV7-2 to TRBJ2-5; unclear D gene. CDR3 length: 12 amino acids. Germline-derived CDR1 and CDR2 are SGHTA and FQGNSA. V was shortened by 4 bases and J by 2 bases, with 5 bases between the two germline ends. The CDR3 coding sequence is TGTGCCAGCAGCTCCTTTCAAGAGACCCAGTACTTC. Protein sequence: CASSSFQETQYF.

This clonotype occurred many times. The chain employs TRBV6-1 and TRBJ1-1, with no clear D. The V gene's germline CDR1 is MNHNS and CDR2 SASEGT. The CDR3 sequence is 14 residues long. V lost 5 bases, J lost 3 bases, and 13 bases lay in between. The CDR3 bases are TGTGCCAGCAGTTGGGGAGGGAAGGACACTGAAGCTTTCTTT. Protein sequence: CASSWGGKDTEAFF.

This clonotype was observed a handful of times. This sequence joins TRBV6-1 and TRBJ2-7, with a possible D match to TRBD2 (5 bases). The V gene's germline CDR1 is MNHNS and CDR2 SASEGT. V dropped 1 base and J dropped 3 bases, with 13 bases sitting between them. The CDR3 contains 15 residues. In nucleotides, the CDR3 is TGTGCCAGCAGTGAAGTAGATGAGGGAAACTACGAGCAGTACTTC. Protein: CASSEVDEGNYEQYF.